A selection of T cell receptor beta chains follows, all from one sample in a study of blood T cell repertoires in COVID-19. Clones were read by immunoSEQ multiplex PCR, and TCRdb kept only the in-frame ones, dropping some. The table includes around 100,000 clones, roughly 76% detected once. Input material: peripheral blood. The source is a man older than 75 with COVID-19, enrolled during active disease. CDR3s include the opening cysteine and the closing phenylalanine or tryptophan. A D gene is named only where the DNA matches it firmly. Clone size is shown for a subset of rows, as once, few, many or a class of expanded clone.

clone size	D gene	V gene	J gene	CDR3 length	CDR3 protein	CDR3 DNA
few	TRBD1	TRBV2	TRBJ1-5	14	CASKGQGGYQPQHF	TGTGCCAGCAAGGGACAGGGAGGATATCAGCCCCAGCATTTT
few	.	TRBV10-2	TRBJ2-7	13	CASSERGDYEQYF	TGCGCCAGCAGTGAGCGGGGAGATTACGAGCAGTACTTC
.	TRBD2	TRBV19	TRBJ2-1	17	CASSIAGGTFSYNEQFF	TGTGCCAGTAGTATAGCGGGAGGCACTTTTTCCTACAATGAGCAGTTCTTC
few	TRBD1	TRBV4-3	TRBJ2-6	17	CASSQVSGGGRANVLTF	TGCGCCAGCAGCCAAGTTTCAGGGGGCGGTAGGGCCAACGTCCTGACTTTC
once	TRBD1	TRBV27	TRBJ1-2	11	CASSQGGGYTF	TGTGCCAGCAGTCAGGGGGGCGGCTACACCTTC
.	TRBD2	TRBV10-1	TRBJ2-3	16	CASSDWTSGKGDTQYF	TGCGCCAGCAGTGATTGGACTAGCGGGAAGGGAGATACGCAGTATTTT
.	TRBD1	TRBV6-5	TRBJ1-2	15	CASSYLRDSHYGYTF	TGTGCCAGCAGTTACCTCCGGGACAGCCACTATGGCTACACCTTC
.	TRBD1	TRBV18	TRBJ1-3	16	CASSPIRGRHGNTIYF	TGTGCCAGCTCACCTATCAGGGGGAGACATGGAAACACCATATATTTT
.	TRBD2	TRBV9	TRBJ2-1	15	CASSRASGRAGEQFF	TGTGCCAGCAGCAGAGCTAGCGGGAGGGCCGGTGAGCAGTTCTTC
.	.	TRBV25-1	TRBJ1-5	13	CASSEPPGEPQHF	TGTGCCAGCAGTGAGCCCCCAGGGGAGCCCCAGCATTTT
.	.	TRBV4-1	TRBJ1-2	15	CASSQDPGENYGYTF	TGCGCCAGCAGCCAAGATCCAGGGGAAAACTATGGCTACACCTTC
.	.	TRBV4-3	TRBJ1-1	14	CASSQQGGFTEAFF	TGCGCCAGCAGCCAACAGGGAGGGTTTACTGAAGCTTTCTTT
once	.	TRBV20-1	TRBJ1-5	15	CSASGRGRSNQPQHF	TGCAGTGCTAGTGGGCGGGGGCGTAGCAATCAGCCCCAGCATTTT
.	TRBD1	TRBV6-6	TRBJ2-1	14	CASRGDRGDNEQFF	TGTGCCAGCAGGGGGGACAGGGGGGACAATGAGCAGTTCTTC
.	TRBD1	TRBV7-2	TRBJ2-5	15	CASSWDRGLQETQYF	TGTGCCAGCAGCTGGGACAGGGGGCTACAAGAGACCCAGTACTTC
few	TRBD1	TRBV19	TRBJ1-1	13	CASSITGTGEAFF	TGTGCCAGTAGTATTACCGGGACAGGCGAAGCTTTCTTT
few	TRBD1	TRBV23-1	TRBJ2-1	14	CANPTGGDPMEQFF	TGCGCCAACCCCACAGGGGGCGATCCAATGGAGCAGTTCTTC
.	TRBD1	TRBV9	TRBJ1-4	15	CASTYGGTENEKLFF	TGTGCCAGCACCTATGGGGGGACAGAAAATGAAAAACTGTTTTTT
.	.	TRBV20-1	TRBJ2-1	13	CSASSAGYNEQFF	TGCAGTGCTAGTTCGGCGGGGTACAATGAGCAGTTCTTC
.	.	TRBV6-5	TRBJ1-1	15	CASSLHSGEGTEAFF	TGTGCCAGCAGCCTCCACTCGGGGGAGGGCACTGAAGCTTTCTTT
.	.	TRBV9	TRBJ2-2	14	CASSVSQGFGELFF	TGTGCCAGCAGCGTATCACAGGGTTTCGGGGAGCTGTTTTTT
.	TRBD2	TRBV9	TRBJ2-2	16	CASSVAAGGRSGELFF	TGTGCCAGCAGCGTAGCAGCGGGGGGGCGCAGCGGGGAGCTGTTTTTT
.	TRBD1	TRBV6-1	TRBJ1-2	16	CASSEQRGQGDYGYTF	TGTGCCAGCAGTGAACAACGGGGACAGGGGGACTATGGCTACACCTTC
.	TRBD1	TRBV19	TRBJ1-1	17	CASSAGTGRRVRTEAFF	TGTGCCAGTAGTGCCGGGACAGGACGTCGGGTACGCACTGAAGCTTTCTTT
.	TRBD2	TRBV7-3	TRBJ2-2	16	CASSLPGGPDTGELFF	TGTGCCAGCAGCTTACCGGGAGGGCCGGACACCGGGGAGCTGTTTTTT
.	.	TRBV5-4	TRBJ2-7	13	CASSFLPVHEQYF	TGTGCCAGCAGCTTTTTGCCGGTTCACGAGCAGTACTTC
.	TRBD2	TRBV18	TRBJ2-3	16	CASSPELAVFTDTQYF	TGTGCCAGCTCACCAGAGCTAGCGGTCTTCACAGATACGCAGTATTTT
.	.	TRBV19	TRBJ2-1	13	CASSIGLAREQFF	TGTGCCAGTAGTATTGGTCTAGCTCGTGAGCAGTTCTTC
once	.	TRBV9	TRBJ1-1	15	CASSVADRSNTEAFF	TGTGCCAGCAGCGTAGCGGACAGATCGAACACTGAAGCTTTCTTT
.	TRBD1	TRBV30	TRBJ1-5	18	CAWSVPGQGKISNQPQHF	TGTGCCTGGAGTGTACCCGGACAGGGGAAAATTAGCAATCAGCCCCAGCATTTT
.	.	TRBV7-9	TRBJ1-2	15	CASSPRGDRNYGYTF	TGTGCCAGCAGCCCCCGGGGGGATAGAAACTATGGCTACACCTTC
.	.	TRBV27	TRBJ1-2	17	CASSLSFLGSPNYGYTF	TGTGCCAGCAGTTTATCGTTTCTAGGCAGCCCTAACTATGGCTACACCTTC
.	.	TRBV6-5	TRBJ1-5	14	CASRAGVDNQPQHF	TGTGCCAGCAGGGCAGGGGTTGACAATCAGCCCCAGCATTTT
.	TRBD1	TRBV12-5	TRBJ2-5	15	CASGLGQGSQETQYF	TGTGCTAGTGGTTTGGGACAGGGGAGCCAAGAGACCCAGTACTTC
.	TRBD1	TRBV27	TRBJ1-5	16	CASSPQRGQGNQPQHF	TGTGCCAGCAGTCCCCAGCGGGGACAGGGCAATCAGCCCCAGCATTTT
once	TRBD2	TRBV7-9	TRBJ2-2	17	CASSFYPGLANTGELFF	TGTGCCAGCAGCTTTTACCCGGGACTAGCAAACACCGGGGAGCTGTTTTTT
.	.	TRBV19	TRBJ2-3	15	CASSEGSPGTDTQYF	TGTGCCAGTTCGGAGGGGTCCCCCGGCACAGATACGCAGTATTTT
.	.	TRBV7-3	TRBJ2-3	14	CASSPGLRTDTQYF	TGTGCCAGCAGCCCCGGACTCCGCACAGATACGCAGTATTTT
.	TRBD1	TRBV5-4	TRBJ1-4	15	CASSMTGGANEKLFF	TGTGCCAGCAGCATGACAGGGGGCGCTAATGAAAAACTGTTTTTT
.	TRBD2	TRBV5-4	TRBJ2-5	17	CASSLGLAGANQETQYF	TGTGCCAGCAGCTTGGGGCTAGCGGGGGCGAACCAAGAGACCCAGTACTTC
.	.	TRBV9	TRBJ2-6	15	CASSSTGIGANVLTF	TGTGCCAGCAGCTCTACAGGGATCGGGGCCAACGTCCTGACTTTC